Sequencing of this TCR beta chain was carried out in a study of blood T cell repertoires in COVID-19 (dated by TCRdb to the early 2020s). Study-wide context: The collaborator samples originated in the United States, Italy and Spain and spanned the acute and convalescent phases of COVID-19. The dataset comprised deeply sampled blood TCRbeta repertoires from subjects exposed to, actively infected with, or recovered from COVID-19. The samples were drawn from the first 160 participants of the ongoing ImmuneRACE study and from 1,200 or so subjects provided by 6 global collaborators. The repertoires were released in a freely available public database meant as a resource for research on the immune response to SARS-CoV-2. Sample metadata almost always included a de-identified subject ID, COVID-19 status, age in years and sex. The prospective study material was composed of cDNA or gDNA derived from T cells, B-cell-depleted T cells, or PBMCs. Where available, HLA class I and class II types were obtained from metadata supplied by the sample provider rather than from assay-based typing.

General findings and caveats noted by the study authors: How much clinical and demographic metadata was included differed by source and by participant, and the metadata was provided uncurated.

This clone has more than one count but fewer than ten. It lacks a known antigen. The sample holds no much larger clone one base away, and base qualities are not on file. TCRbeta CDR3 regions were amplified from genomic DNA by means of the immunoSEQ Assay, a bias-controlled multiplex PCR. The paper's data handling went like this. The number of nucleated cells in each sample was estimated by amplification of reference gene primers within the assay. To quantify the absolute abundance of each unique TCRbeta CDR3 rearrangement, sequence reads were collapsed and filtered. For each sample, productive Simpson clonality was calculated as the square root of Simpson's diversity index over productive rearrangements. TCRdb retrieved this table from immuneACCESS and kept in-frame rearrangements only. Not all clones are present; in checked studies, unresolved V genes account for under half, and no reason is known for the remainder. V, J and clone size were drawn from that table, and D and trimming were deduced from the DNA. The sample profile shows approximately 53,000 clones; 65% to 90% of them were found once. The top ten constitute 20% to 25% of the sample.

At one collaborating source in Seattle, patients were enrolled during active infection and were followed longitudinally through the course of disease. Each collaborating institution followed its own protocols to collect whole blood in K2EDTA tubes. Collaborator samples were shipped for TCRbeta analysis as frozen whole blood, isolated PBMCs, or DNA extracted from either sample type. The CDR3 spans 15 residues, from the cysteine through the phenylalanine. The only DNA kept is the CDR3, 45 bases in frame from the first base. Trimming takes 0 bases off V and 10 bases off J; junction bases not matched to a gene: 5. Taken from the germline V gene, the CDR1 and CDR2 loops are MNHEY and SVGAGI.

The rearranged chain carries TRBV6-5 and TRBJ1-4; 10 bases in the middle match TRBD1. The clonotype comes from a woman of 80 years or more with COVID-19, enrolled during active disease. Sequences were obtained from peripheral blood. The sequenced DNA: TGTGCCAGCAGTTACTCTGTCGGGACAGGGGTAAAACTGTTTTTT. It specifies CASSYSVGTGVKLFF.